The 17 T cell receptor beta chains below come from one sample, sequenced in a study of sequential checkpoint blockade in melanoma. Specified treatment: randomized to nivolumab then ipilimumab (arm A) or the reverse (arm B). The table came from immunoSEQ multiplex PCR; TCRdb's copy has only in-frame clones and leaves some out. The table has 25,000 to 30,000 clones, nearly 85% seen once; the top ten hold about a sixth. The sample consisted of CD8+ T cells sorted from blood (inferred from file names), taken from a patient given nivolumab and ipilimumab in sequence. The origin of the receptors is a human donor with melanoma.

The chain's CDR3 is CATSGHHSQETQYF. The CDR3 DNA reads TGTGCCACGTCGGGACATCACTCCCAAGAGACCCAGTACTTC. V and J are TRBV10-3 and TRBJ2-5; D is perhaps TRBD1 (6 bases). Germline CDR1 reads ENHRY; CDR2 reads SYGVKD. V lost 10 bases to trimming and J lost 1 base, with 16 bases between them. The CDR3 is 14 amino acids.

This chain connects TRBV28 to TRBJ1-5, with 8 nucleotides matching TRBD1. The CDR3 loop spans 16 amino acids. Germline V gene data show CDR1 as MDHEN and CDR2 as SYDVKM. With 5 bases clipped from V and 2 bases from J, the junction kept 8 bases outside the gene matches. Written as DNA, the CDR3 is TGTGCCAGCAGTCTCGGGACAGGTGGAGGCAATCAGCCCCAGCATTTT. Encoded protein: CASSLGTGGGNQPQHF.

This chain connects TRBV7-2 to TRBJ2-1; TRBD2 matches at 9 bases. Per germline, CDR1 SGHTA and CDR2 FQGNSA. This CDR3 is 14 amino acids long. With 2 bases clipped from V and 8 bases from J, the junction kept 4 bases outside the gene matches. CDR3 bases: TGTGCCAGCAGCTTAAGCGGGAGGCCCCATGAGCAGTTCTTC. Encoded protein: CASSLSGRPHEQFF.

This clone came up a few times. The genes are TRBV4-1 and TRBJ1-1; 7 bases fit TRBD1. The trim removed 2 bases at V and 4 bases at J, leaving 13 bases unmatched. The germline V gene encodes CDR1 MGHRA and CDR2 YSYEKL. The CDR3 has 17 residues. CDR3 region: CASSQTSYSTGSTEAFF. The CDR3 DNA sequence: TGCGCCAGCAGCCAAACCTCCTACTCGACAGGGAGCACTGAAGCTTTCTTT.

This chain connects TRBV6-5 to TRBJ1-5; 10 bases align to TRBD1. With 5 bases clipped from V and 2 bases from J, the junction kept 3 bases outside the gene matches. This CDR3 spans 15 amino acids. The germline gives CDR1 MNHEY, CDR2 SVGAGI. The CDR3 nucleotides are TGTGCCAGCAGTAAAGGGACAGGGGGCAATCAGCCCCAGCATTTT. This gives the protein CASSKGTGGNQPQHF.

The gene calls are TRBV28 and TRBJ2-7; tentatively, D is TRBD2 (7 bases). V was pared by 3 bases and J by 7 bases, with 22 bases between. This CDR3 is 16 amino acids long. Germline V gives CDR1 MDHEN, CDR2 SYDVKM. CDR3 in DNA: TGTGCCAGCAGTTTCGGGGGGACGCACGAGGGGGGAGAGCAGTACTTC. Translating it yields CASSFGGTHEGGEQYF.

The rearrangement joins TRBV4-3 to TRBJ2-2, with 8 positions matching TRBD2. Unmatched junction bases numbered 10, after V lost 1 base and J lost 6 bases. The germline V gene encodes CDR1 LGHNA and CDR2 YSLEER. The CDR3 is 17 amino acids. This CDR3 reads CASSQVGGGGYPGELFF. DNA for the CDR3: TGCGCCAGCAGCCAAGTCGGGGGGGGAGGGTATCCCGGGGAGCTGTTTTTT.

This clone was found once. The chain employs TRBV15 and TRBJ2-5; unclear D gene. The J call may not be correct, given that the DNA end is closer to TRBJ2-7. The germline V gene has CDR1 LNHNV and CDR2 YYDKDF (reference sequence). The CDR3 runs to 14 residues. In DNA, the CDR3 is TGTGCCACCAGCAAAACAGCCAACGGTCCCGAGCAGTACTTC. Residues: CATSKTANGPEQYF.

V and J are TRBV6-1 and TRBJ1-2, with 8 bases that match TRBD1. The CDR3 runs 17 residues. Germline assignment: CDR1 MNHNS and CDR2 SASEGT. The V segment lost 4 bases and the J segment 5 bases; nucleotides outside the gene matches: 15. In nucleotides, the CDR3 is TGTGCCAGCAGTGCAACCGGGACAGGCTCCCCTATTTATGGCTACACCTTC. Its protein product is CASSATGTGSPIYGYTF.

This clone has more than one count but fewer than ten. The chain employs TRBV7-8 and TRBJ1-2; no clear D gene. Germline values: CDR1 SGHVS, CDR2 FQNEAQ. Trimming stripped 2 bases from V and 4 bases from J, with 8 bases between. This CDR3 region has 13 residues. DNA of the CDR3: TGTGCCAGCAGCTTATATGGCCTCTATGGCTACACCTTC. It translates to CASSLYGLYGYTF.

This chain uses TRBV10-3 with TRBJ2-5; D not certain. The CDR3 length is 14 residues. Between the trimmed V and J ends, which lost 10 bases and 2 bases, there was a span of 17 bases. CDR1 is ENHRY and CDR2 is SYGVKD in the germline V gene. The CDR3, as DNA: TGTGCCAGTGGTCATGGGCAGTCTCAAGAGACCCAGTACTTC. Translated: CASGHGQSQETQYF.

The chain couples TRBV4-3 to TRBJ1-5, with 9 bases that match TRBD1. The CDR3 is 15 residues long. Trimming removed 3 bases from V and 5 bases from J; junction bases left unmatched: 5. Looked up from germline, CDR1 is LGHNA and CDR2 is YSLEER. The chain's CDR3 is CASSHGTGRHQPQHF. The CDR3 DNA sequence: TGCGCCAGCAGCCATGGGACAGGGAGGCATCAGCCCCAGCATTTT.

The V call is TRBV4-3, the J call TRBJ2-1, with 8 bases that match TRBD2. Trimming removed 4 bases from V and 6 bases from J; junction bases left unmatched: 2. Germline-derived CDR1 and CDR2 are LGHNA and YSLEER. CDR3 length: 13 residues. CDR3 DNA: TGCGCCAGCAGCCCGGGGGGGGTCAATGAGCAGTTCTTC. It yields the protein CASSPGGVNEQFF.

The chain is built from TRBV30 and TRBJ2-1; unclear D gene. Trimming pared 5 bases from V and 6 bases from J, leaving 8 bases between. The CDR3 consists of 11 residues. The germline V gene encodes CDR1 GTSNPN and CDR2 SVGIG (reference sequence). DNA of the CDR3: TGTGCCTGGGCCGACTTCAATGAGCAGTTCTTC. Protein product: CAWADFNEQFF.

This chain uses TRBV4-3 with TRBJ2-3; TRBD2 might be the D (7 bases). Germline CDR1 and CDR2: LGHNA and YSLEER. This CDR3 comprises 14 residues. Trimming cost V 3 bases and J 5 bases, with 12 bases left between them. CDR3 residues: CASSQRGGRDTQYF. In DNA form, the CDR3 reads TGCGCCAGCAGCCAGAGGGGGGGCCGAGATACGCAGTATTTT.

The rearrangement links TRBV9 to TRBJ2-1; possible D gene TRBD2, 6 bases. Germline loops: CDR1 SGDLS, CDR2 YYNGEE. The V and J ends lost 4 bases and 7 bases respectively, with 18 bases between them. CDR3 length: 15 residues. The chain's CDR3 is CASSLGWTEGNEQFF. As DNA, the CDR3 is TGTGCCAGCAGCTTGGGTTGGACGGAGGGGAATGAGCAGTTCTTC.

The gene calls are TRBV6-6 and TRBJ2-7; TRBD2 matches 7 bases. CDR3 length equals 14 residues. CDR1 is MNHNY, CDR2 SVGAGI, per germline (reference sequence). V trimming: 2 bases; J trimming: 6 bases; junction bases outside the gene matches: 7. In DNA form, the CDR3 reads TGTGCCAGCAGTTACCGGGACGGCGGGAGCGAGCAGTACTTC. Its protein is CASSYRDGGSEQYF.